This T cell receptor beta chain was identified in a study of cytomegalovirus exposure and HLA in healthy donors. Notes on the study in general: A highly shared variant cluster was judged a likely technical artifact. In a later analysis, compared with equally common non-associated chains, HLA-associated beta chains were more expanded.

Trimming cost V 2 bases and J 5 bases; bases outside gene matches: 6. Germline V lookup: CDR1 GTSNPN, CDR2 SVGIG (reference sequence). The CDR3 loop spans 16 amino acids. About this clone: Antigen unknown.

PCR amplification relied on 60 Vbeta primers (plus 13 Jbeta primers). The table came from immunoSEQ multiplex PCR; TCRdb's copy has only in-frame clones and leaves some out. Found here are hundreds of thousands of clones, about 80% of them singletons; the top ten hold 0.58%. This clonotype originated in a woman aged 40 to 50 in good health and CMV-seronegative. Source material: PBMCs. The V gene is TRBV30, the J gene TRBJ2-5, with 15 bases matching TRBD2. In DNA form, the CDR3 reads TGTGCCTGGAGTCCCACCGGGACTAGCGGGGGGGAGACCCAGTACTTC. The encoded protein is CAWSPTGTSGGETQYF.